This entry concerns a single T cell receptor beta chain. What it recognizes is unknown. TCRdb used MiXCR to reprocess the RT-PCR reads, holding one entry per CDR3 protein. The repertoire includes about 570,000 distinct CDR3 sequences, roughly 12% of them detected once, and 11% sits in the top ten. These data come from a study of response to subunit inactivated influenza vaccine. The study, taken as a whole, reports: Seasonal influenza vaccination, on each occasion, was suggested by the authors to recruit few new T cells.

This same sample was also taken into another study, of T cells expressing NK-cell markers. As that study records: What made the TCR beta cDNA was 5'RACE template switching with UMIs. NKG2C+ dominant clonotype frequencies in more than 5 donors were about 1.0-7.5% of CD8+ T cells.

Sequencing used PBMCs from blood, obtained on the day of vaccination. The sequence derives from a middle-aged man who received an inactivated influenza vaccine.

CDR3 DNA: TGTGCCAGCAGCGCCCGGATCAAGAACACTGAAGCTTTCTTT. Protein product: CASSARIKNTEAFF. The V gene is TRBV7-9, the J gene TRBJ1-1; D gene unclear. Trimming removed 5 bases from V and 1 base from J, with 11 bases in between. This CDR3 is 14 amino acids long. The germline V gene encodes CDR1 SEHNR and CDR2 FQNEAQ (reference sequence). Drawing the rest from reference TRBV7-9 and TRBJ1-1, the complete variable domain is DTGVSQNPRHKITKRGQNVTFRCDPISEHNRLYWYRQTLGQGPEFLTYFQNEAQLEKSRLLSDRFSAERPKGSFSTLEIQRTEQGDSAMYLCASSARIKNTEAFFGQGTRLTVV.